This T cell receptor (beta chain) was obtained from a study of technical replicates of blood from a handful of donors. Produced via immunoSEQ multiplex PCR; TCRdb's table is partial and in-frame only. Of approximately 85,000 clones in the sample, about 94% were seen once. The CDR3 runs 15 residues. CDR1 and CDR2 (germline): MDHEN, SYDVKM. With 2 bases clipped from V and 0 bases from J, the junction kept 3 bases outside the gene matches. This chain uses TRBV28 with TRBJ2-7; 8 bases are shared with TRBD1. The sequence came from a human donor in good health. Source material: T cells isolated from PBMCs. The CDR3 reads CASSLSRGLSYEQYF. The CDR3 nucleotides read TGTGCCAGCAGTTTAAGCAGGGGGCTCTCCTACGAGCAGTACTTC.